The present entry profiles one T cell receptor (beta chain) with its context. In the authors' methods: Amplification of reference gene primers was used by the study to estimate nucleated cell counts. Generated by immunoSEQ multiplex PCR, the TCRdb table keeps only in-frame clones and is missing some. V, J and clone size are taken as reported in that table, and D and trimming were inferred from the DNA itself. Seen here are roughly 250,000 clones, approximately 79% observed once, and the top ten hold nearly 5%. The data stem from a study of blood T cell repertoires in COVID-19. About the research overall: Italy, Spain and the United States were the sources of the convalescent and acute COVID-19 samples. T cells, B-cell-depleted T cells, or PBMCs supplied cDNA or gDNA.

The ends lost 0 bases at V and 6 bases at J; junction bases unmatched: 2. This CDR3 spans 14 amino acids. Germline V gene lookup returns CDR1 SGHRS and CDR2 YFSETQ. The gene calls are TRBV5-1 and TRBJ2-2; 7 bases match TRBD2. Sequenced material: peripheral blood. This sequence was found in a woman of 80 years or more with active or convalescent COVID-19. CDR3 sequence: CASSLVAGSGELFF. The CDR3 region has the DNA TGCGCCAGCAGCTTGGTAGCGGGTTCCGGGGAGCTGTTTTTT.